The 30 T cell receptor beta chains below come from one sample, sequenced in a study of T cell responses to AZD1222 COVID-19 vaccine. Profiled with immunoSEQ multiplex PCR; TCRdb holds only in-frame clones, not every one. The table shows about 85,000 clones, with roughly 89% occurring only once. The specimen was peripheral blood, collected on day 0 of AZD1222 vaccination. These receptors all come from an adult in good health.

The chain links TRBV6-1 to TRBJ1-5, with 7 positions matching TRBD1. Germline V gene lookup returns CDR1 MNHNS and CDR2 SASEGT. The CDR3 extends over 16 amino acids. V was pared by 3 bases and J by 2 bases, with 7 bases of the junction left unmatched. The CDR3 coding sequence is TGTGCCAGCAGTGATCAACAGGGGAGAGGCAATCAGCCCCAGCATTTT. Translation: CASSDQQGRGNQPQHF.

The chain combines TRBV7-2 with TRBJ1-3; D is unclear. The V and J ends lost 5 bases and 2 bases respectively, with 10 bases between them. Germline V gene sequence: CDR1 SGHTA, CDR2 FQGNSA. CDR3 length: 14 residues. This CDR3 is CASSARSPGNTIYF. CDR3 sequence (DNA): TGTGCCAGCAGCGCACGGAGTCCTGGAAACACCATATATTTT.

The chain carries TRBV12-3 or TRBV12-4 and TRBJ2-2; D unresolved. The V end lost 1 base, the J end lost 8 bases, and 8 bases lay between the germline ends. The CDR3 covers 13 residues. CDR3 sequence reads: CASSLVGQGELFF. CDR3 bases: TGTGCCAGCAGTTTAGTCGGGCAGGGGGAGCTGTTTTTT.

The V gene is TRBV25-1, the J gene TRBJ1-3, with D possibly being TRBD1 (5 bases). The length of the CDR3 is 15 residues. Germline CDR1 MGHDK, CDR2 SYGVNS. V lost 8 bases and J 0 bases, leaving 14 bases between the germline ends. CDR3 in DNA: TGTGCCAGCGGGGGACCTCCACCCTCTGGAAACACCATATATTTT. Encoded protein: CASGGPPPSGNTIYF.

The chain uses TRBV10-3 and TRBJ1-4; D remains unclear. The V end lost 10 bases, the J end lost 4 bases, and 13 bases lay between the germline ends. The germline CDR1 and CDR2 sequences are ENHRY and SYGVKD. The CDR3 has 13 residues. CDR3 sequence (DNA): TGTGCCACCCGGGGAAGTGGTAATGAAAAACTGTTTTTT. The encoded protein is CATRGSGNEKLFF.

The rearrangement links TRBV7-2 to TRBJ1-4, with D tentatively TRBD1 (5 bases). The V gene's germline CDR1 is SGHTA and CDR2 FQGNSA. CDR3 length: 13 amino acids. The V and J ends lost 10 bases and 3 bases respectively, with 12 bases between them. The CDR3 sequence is CATRGVANEKLFF. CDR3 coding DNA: TGTGCCACCCGGGGGGTGGCTAATGAAAAACTGTTTTTT. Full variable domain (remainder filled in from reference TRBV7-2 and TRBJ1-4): GAGVSQSPSNKVTEKGKDVELRCDPISGHTALYWYRQSLGQGLEFLIYFQGNSAPDKSGLPSDRFSAERTGGSVSTLTIQRTQQEDSAVYLCATRGVANEKLFFGSGTQLSVL.

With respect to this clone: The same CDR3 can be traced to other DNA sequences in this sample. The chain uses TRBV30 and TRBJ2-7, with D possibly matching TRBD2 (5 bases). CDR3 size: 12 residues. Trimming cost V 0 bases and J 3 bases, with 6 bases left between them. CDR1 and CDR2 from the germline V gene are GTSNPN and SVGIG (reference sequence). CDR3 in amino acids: CAWSVGSYEQYF. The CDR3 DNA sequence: TGTGCCTGGAGTGTTGGGAGCTACGAGCAGTACTTC. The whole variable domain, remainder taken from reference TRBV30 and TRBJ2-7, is SQTIHQWPATLVQPVGSPLSLECTVEGTSNPNLYWYRQAAGRGLQLLFYSVGIGQISSEVPQNLSASRPQDRQFILSSKKLLLSDSGFYLCAWSVGSYEQYFGPGTRLTVT.

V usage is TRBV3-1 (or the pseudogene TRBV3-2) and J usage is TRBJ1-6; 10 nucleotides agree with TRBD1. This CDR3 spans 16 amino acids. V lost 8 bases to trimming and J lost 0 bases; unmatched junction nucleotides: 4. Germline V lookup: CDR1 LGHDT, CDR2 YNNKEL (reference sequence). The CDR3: CASRDRGTSYNSPLHF. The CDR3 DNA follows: TGTGCCAGCCGGGACAGGGGTACCTCCTATAATTCACCCCTCCACTTT.

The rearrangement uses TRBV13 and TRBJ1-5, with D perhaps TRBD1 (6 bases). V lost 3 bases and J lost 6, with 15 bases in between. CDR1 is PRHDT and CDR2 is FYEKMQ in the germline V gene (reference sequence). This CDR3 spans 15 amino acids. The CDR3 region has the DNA TGTGCCAGCAGCTTCCGCAGGGAGGGGGGTCAGCCCCAGCATTTT. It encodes CASSFRREGGQPQHF.

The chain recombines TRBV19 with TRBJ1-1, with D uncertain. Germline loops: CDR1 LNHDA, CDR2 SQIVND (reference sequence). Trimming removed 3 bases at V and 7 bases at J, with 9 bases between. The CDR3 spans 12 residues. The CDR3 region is CASSMGWGEAFF. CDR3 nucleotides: TGTGCCAGTAGTATGGGGTGGGGTGAAGCTTTCTTT. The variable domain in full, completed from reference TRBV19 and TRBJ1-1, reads DGGITQSPKYLFRKEGQNVTLSCEQNLNHDAMYWYRQDPGQGLRLIYYSQIVNDFQKGDIAEGYSVSREKKESFPLTVTSAQKNPTAFYLCASSMGWGEAFFGQGTRLTVV.

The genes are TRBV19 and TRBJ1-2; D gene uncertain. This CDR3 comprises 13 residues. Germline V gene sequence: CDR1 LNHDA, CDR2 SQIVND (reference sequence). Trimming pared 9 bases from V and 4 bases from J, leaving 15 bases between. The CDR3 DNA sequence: TGTGCCAGCGCTAGGAGCGAAGCCTATGGCTACACCTTC. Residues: CASARSEAYGYTF.

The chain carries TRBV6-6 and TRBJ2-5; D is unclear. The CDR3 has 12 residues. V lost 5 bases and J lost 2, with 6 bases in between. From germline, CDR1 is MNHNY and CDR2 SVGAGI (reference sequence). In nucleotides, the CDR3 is TGTGCCAGCAGTCCAGAACAAGAGACCCAGTACTTC. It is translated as CASSPEQETQYF.

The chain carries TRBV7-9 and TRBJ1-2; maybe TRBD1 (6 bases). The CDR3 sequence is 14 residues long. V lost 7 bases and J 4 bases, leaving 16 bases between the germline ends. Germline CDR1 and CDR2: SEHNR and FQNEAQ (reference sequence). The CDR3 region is CASTPGARSYGYTF. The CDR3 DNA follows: TGTGCCAGCACCCCAGGGGCCAGAAGCTATGGCTACACCTTC.

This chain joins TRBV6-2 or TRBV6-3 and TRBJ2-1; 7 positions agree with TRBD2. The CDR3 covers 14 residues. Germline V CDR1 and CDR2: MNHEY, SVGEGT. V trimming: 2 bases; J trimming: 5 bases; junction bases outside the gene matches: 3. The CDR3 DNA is TGTGCCAGCAGTTACGGTGGACTAGACAATGAGCAGTTCTTC. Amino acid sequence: CASSYGGLDNEQFF.

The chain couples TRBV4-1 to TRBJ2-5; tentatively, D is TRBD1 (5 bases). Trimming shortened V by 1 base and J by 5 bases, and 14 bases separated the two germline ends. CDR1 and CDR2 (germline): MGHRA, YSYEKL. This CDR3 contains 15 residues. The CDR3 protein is CASSQGPRVEETQYF. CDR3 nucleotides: TGCGCCAGCAGCCAAGGTCCCAGGGTGGAGGAGACCCAGTACTTC.

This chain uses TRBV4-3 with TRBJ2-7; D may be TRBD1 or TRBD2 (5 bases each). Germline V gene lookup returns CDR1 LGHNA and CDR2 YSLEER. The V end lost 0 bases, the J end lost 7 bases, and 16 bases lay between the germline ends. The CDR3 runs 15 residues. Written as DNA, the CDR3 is TGCGCCAGCAGCCAAGAATTTCGGATCGAGGGGGAGCAGTACTTC. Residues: CASSQEFRIEGEQYF.

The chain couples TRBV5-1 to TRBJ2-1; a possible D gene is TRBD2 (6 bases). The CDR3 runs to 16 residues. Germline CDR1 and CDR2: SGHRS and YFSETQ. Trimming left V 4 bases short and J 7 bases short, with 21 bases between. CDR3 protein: CASSTMTSRSANEQFF. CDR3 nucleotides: TGCGCCAGCAGCACGATGACTAGTAGGTCGGCGAATGAGCAGTTCTTC.

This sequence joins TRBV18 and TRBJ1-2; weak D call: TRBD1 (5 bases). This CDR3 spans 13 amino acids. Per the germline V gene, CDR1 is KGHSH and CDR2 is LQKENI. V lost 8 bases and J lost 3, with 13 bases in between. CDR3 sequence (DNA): TGTGCCAGCGTCCAGGGTACCGACTATGGCTACACCTTC. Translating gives CASVQGTDYGYTF.

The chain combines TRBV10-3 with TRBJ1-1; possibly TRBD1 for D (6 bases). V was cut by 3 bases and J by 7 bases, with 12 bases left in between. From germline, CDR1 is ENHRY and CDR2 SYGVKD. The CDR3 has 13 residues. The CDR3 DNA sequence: TGTGCCATCAGTGATGGGGGCAGGGGTGAAGCTTTCTTT. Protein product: CAISDGGRGEAFF.

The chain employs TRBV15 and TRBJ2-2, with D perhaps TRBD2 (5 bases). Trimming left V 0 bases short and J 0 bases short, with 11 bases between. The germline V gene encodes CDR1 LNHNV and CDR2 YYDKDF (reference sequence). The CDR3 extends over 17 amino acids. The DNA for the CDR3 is TGTGCCACCAGCAGAGATACAATGCGGGCGAACACCGGGGAGCTGTTTTTT. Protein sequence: CATSRDTMRANTGELFF.

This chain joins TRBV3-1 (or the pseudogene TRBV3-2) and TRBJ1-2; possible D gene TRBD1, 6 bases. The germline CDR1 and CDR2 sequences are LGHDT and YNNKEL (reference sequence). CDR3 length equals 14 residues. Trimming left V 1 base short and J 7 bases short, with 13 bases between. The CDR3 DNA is TGTGCCAGCAGCCAAGCTAACAGGGTGAGTGGCTACACCTTC. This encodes CASSQANRVSGYTF.

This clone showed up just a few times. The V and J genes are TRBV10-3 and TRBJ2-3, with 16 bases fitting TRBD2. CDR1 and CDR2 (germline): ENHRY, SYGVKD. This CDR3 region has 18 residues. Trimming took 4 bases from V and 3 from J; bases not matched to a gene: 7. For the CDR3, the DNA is TGTGCCATCAGTGGCTCTGGGACTAGCGGGAGGGCGACAGATACGCAGTATTTT. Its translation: CAISGSGTSGRATDTQYF.

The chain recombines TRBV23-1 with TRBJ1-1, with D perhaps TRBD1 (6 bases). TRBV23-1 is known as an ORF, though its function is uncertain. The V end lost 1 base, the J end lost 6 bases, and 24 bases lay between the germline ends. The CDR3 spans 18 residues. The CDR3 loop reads CASSQWGRDGSMGAEAFF. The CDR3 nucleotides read TGCGCCAGCAGTCAATGGGGGCGGGACGGATCCATGGGCGCTGAAGCTTTCTTT.

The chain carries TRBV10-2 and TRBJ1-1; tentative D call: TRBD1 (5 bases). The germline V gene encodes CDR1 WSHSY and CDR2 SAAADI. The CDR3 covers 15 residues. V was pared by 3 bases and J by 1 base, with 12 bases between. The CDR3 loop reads CASSDLGRENTEAFF. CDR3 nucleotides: TGCGCCAGCAGTGACCTGGGGCGGGAGAACACTGAAGCTTTCTTT.

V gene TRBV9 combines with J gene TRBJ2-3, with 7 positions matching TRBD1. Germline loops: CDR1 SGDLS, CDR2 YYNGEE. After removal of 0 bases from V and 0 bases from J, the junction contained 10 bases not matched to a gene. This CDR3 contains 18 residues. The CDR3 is CASSVGRRGPWSTDTQYF. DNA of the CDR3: TGTGCCAGCAGCGTAGGAAGAAGGGGGCCCTGGAGCACAGATACGCAGTATTTT. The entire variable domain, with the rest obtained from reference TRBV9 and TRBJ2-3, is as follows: DSGVTQTPKHLITATGQRVTLRCSPRSGDLSVYWYQQSLDQGLQFLIQYYNGEERAKGNILERFSAQQFPDLHSELNLSSLELGDSALYFCASSVGRRGPWSTDTQYFGPGTRLTVL.

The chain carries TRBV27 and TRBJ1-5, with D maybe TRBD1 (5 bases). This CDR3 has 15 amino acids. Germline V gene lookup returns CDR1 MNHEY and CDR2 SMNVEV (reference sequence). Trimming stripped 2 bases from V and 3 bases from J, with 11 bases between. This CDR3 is CASSLGGSFNQPQHF. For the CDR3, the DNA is TGTGCCAGCAGTTTAGGGGGGTCTTTCAATCAGCCCCAGCATTTT.

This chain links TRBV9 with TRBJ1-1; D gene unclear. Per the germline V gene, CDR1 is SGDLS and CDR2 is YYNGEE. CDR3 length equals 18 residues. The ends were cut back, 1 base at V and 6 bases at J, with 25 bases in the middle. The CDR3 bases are TGTGCCAGCAGCGTATCCCCATATAGTCGCACGGGGATCGCTGAAGCTTTCTTT. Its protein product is CASSVSPYSRTGIAEAFF.

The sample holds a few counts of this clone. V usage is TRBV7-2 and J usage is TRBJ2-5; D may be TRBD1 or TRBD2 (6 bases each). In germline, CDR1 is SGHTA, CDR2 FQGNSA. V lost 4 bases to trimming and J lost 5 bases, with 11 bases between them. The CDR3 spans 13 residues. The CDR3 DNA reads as TGTGCCAGCAGCTATGGGGGGCGGGAGACCCAGTACTTC. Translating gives CASSYGGRETQYF.

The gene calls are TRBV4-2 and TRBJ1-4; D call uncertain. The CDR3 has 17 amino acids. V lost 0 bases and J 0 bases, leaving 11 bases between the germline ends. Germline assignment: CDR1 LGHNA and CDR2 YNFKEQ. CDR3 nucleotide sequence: TGTGCCAGCAGCCAAGAAGGCACATCGGCAACTAATGAAAAACTGTTTTTT. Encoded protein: CASSQEGTSATNEKLFF.

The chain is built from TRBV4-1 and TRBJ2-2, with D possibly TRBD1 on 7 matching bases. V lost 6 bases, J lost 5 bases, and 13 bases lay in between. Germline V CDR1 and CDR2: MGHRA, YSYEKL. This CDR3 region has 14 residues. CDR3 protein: CASRQGRWTGELFF. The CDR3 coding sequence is TGCGCCAGCAGACAGGGGAGGTGGACCGGGGAGCTGTTTTTT.